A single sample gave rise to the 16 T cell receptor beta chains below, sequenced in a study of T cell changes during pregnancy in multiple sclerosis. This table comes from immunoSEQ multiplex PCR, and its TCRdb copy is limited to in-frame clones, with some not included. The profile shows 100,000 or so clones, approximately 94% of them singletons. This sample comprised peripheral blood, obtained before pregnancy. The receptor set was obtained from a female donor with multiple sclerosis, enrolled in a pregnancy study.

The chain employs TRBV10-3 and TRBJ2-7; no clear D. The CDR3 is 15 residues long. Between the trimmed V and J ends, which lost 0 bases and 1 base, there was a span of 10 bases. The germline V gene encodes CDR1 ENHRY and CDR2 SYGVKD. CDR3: CAISESPGTSYEQYF. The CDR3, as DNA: TGTGCCATCAGTGAGTCGCCAGGCACGTCCTACGAGCAGTACTTC.

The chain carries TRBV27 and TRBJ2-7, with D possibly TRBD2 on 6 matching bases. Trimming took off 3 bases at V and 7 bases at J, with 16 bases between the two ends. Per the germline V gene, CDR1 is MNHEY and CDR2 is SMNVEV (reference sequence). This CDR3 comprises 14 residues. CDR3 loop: CASSFYTRAGEQYF. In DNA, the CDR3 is TGTGCCAGCAGTTTTTACACACGGGCGGGGGAGCAGTACTTC.

CDR3 protein: CASSLDARSTRQTSYEQYF. CDR3 nucleotide sequence: TGTGCCAGCAGCTTAGACGCCCGATCGACTAGACAGACCTCCTACGAGCAGTACTTC. The genes are TRBV11-2 and TRBJ2-7, with D possibly being TRBD2 (6 bases). The V gene's germline CDR1 is SGHAT and CDR2 FQNNGV. The V end lost 0 bases, the J end lost 0 bases, and 21 bases lay between the germline ends. CDR3 size: 19 residues.

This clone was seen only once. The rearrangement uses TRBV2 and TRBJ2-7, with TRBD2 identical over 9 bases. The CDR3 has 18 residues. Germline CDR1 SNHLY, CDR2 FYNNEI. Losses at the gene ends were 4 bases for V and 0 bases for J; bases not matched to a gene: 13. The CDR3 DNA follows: TGTGCCAGCAGTGGAAATAGGGGGACTAGCCCTAGCTCCTACGAGCAGTACTTC. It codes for CASSGNRGTSPSSYEQYF.

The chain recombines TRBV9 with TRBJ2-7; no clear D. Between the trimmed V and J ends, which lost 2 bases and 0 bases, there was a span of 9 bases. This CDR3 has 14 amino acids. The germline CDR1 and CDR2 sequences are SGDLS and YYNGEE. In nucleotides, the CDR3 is TGTGCCAGCAGCGTTGGTGACAACTCCTACGAGCAGTACTTC. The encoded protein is CASSVGDNSYEQYF.

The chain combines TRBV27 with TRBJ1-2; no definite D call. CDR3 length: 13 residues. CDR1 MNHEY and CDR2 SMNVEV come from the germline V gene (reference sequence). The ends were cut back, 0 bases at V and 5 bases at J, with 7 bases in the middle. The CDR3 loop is CASSLSTGYGYTF. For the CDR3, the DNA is TGTGCCAGCAGTTTATCGACGGGTTATGGCTACACCTTC.

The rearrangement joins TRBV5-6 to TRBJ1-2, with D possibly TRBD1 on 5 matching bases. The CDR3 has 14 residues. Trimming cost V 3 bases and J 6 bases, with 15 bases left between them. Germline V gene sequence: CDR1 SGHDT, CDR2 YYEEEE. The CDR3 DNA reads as TGTGCCAGCAGCTCGACAGTACGGAAGCATGGCTACACCTTC. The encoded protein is CASSSTVRKHGYTF.

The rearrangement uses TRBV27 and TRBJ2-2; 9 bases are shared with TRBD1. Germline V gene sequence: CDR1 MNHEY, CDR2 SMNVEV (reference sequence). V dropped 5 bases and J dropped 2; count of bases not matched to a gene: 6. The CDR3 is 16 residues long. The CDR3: CASSAWTGENTGELFF. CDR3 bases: TGTGCCAGCAGTGCTTGGACAGGGGAAAACACCGGGGAGCTGTTTTTT.

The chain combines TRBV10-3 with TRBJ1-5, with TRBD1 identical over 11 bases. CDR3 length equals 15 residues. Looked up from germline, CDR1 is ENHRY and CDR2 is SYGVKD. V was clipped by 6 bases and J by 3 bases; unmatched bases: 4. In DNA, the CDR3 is TGTGCCATCAGAAAGGGACAGGGGGACAATCAGCCCCAGCATTTT. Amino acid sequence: CAIRKGQGDNQPQHF.

CDR3: CASSELILGLAGTNTGELFF. CDR3 in DNA: TGCGCCAGCAGTGAGCTAATTCTAGGACTAGCGGGGACGAACACCGGGGAGCTGTTTTTT. The chain employs TRBV10-1 and TRBJ2-2; 12 nucleotides agree with TRBD2. This CDR3 is built from 20 residues. With V trimmed by 2 bases and J by 0 bases, 10 bases remained unmatched. CDR1 and CDR2 (germline): WNHNN, SYGVQD (reference sequence).

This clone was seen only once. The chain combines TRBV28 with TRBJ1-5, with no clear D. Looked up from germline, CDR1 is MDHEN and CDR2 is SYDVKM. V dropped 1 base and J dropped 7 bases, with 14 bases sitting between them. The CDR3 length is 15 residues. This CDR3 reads CASSLLVTGEQPQHF. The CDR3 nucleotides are TGTGCCAGCAGTTTATTAGTTACGGGAGAGCAGCCCCAGCATTTT.

Here the CDR3 DNA reads TGTGCCTGCACAGGGGGCGGCTACGAGCAGTACTTC. It is translated as CACTGGGYEQYF. The rearrangement uses TRBV30 and TRBJ2-7; 9 bases map to TRBD1. The CDR3 is 12 amino acids. V lost 6 bases to trimming and J lost 3 bases; unmatched junction nucleotides: 3. In germline, CDR1 is GTSNPN, CDR2 SVGIG (reference sequence).

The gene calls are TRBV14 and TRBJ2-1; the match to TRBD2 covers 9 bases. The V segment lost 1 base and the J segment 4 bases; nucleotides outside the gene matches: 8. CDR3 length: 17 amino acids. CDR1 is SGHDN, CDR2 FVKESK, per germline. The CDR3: CASSQVVRLAGYNEQFF. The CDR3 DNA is TGTGCCAGCAGCCAAGTTGTTCGGCTAGCGGGATACAATGAGCAGTTCTTC.

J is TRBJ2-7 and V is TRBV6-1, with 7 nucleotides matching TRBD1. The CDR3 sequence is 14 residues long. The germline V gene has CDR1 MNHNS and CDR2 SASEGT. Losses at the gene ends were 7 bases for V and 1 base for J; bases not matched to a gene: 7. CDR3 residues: CASTGQVSSYEQYF. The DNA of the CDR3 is TGTGCCAGCACCGGACAGGTGTCATCCTACGAGCAGTACTTC.

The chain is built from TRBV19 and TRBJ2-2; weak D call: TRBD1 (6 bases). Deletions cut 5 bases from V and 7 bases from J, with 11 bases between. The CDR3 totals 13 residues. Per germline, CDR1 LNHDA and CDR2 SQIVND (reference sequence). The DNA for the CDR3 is TGTGCCAGTAGTGCTACGACAGGCGGGGAGCTGTTTTTT. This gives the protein CASSATTGGELFF.

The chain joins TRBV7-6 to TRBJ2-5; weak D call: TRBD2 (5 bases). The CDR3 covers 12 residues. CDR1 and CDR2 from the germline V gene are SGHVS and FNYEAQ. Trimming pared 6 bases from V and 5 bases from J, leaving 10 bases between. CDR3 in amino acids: CASSLRGETQYF. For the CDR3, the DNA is TGTGCCAGCAGTTTACGAGGGGAGACCCAGTACTTC. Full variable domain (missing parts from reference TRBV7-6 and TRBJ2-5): GAGVSQSPRYKVTKRGQDVALRCDPISGHVSLYWYRQALGQGPEFLTYFNYEAQQDKSGLPNDRFSAERPEGSISTLTIQRTEQRDSAMYRCASSLRGETQYFGPGTRLLVL.